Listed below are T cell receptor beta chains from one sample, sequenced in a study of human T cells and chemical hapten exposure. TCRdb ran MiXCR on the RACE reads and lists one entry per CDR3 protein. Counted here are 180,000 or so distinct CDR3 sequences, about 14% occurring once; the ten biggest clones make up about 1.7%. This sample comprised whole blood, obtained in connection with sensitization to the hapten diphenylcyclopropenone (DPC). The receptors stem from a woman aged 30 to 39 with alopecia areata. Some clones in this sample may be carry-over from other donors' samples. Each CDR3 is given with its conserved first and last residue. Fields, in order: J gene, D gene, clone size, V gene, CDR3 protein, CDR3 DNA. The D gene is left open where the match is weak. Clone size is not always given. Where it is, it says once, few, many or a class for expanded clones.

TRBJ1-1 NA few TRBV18 CASSRYVENTEAFF TGTGCCAGCTCACGATACGTCGAGAACACTGAAGCTTTCTTT
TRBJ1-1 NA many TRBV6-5 CASSYRLELMNTEAFF TGTGCCAGCAGTTACAGGTTGGAACTCATGAACACTGAAGCTTTCTTT
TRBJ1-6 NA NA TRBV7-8 CASSLTLTGFSPLHF TGTGCCAGCAGCTTAACGCTTACAGGATTCTCACCCCTCCACTTT
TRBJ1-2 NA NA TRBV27 CASSRSGTLADYGYTF TGTGCCAGCAGTAGATCAGGGACCCTCGCTGACTATGGCTACACCTTC
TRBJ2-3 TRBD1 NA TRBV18 CASSAGTGSADTQYF TGTGCCAGCTCCGCAGGGACAGGAAGCGCAGATACGCAGTATTTT
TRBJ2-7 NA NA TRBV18 CASSPADGYEQYF TGTGCCAGCTCACCAGCGGACGGCTACGAGCAGTACTTC
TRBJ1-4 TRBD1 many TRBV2 CASSEAGTGNEKLFF TGTGCCAGCAGTGAAGCCGGGACAGGGAATGAAAAACTGTTTTTT
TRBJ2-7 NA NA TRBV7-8 CASGSGYEQYF TGTGCCAGCGGGAGCGGTTACGAGCAGTACTTC
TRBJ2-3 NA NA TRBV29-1 CSVKRDTDTQYF TGCAGCGTTAAGAGGGACACAGATACGCAGTATTTT
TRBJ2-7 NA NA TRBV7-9 CASSSNPTNYEQYF TGTGCCAGCAGCTCGAACCCGACAAATTACGAGCAGTACTTC
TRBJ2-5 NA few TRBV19 CASSASAIQYF TGTGCCAGTAGTGCGTCAGCTATACAGTACTTC
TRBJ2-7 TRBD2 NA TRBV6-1 CASSVSIAGSSLSEQYF TGTGCCAGCAGTGTTAGTATAGCGGGATCAAGTCTTAGCGAGCAGTACTTC
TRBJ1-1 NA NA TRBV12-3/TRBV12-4 CASTSTRGRTEAFF TGTGCCAGCACCTCCACCCGGGGGCGTACTGAAGCTTTCTTT
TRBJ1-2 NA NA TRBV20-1 CSARDPGRFNYGYTF TGCAGTGCTAGAGACCCAGGACGGTTTAACTATGGCTACACCTTC
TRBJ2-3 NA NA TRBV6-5 CASSSLSAGRDTQYF TGTGCCAGCAGTTCCCTGTCCGCGGGAAGAGATACGCAGTATTTT
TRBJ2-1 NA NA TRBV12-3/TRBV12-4 CASSLGLAWDEQFF TGTGCCAGCAGTTTAGGGCTAGCGTGGGATGAGCAGTTCTTC
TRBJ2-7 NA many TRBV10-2 CASRLTRDSNYEQYF TGCGCCAGCAGACTGACCCGGGACTCCAACTACGAGCAGTACTTC
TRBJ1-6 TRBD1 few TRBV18 CASSPSGGGNNSPLHF TGTGCCAGCTCACCCTCAGGGGGAGGGAATAATTCACCCCTCCACTTT
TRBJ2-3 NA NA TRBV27 CASSFESGWDTQYF TGTGCCAGCAGTTTTGAGTCAGGGTGGGATACGCAGTATTTT
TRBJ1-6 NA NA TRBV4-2 CASSQDLFRDNSPLHF TGTGCCAGCAGCCAAGATCTTTTCCGCGATAATTCACCCCTCCACTTT
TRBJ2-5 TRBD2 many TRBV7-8 CASSLLAGTGKTQYF TGTGCCAGCAGCTTATTAGCGGGGACGGGGAAGACCCAGTACTTC
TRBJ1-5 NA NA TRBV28 CASSLQVFSNQPQHF TGTGCCAGCAGTTTACAAGTTTTTAGCAATCAGCCCCAGCATTTT
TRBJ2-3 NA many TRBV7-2 CASSLNTFTDTQYF TGTGCCAGCAGCTTGAACACCTTCACAGATACGCAGTATTTT
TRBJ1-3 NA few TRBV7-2 CASSERSTIYF TGTGCCAGCAGCGAGAGGAGCACCATATATTTT
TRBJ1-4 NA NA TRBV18 CASSPTGGSAAGEKLFF TGTGCCAGCTCACCGACAGGAGGCAGTGCCGCCGGTGAAAAACTGTTTTTT
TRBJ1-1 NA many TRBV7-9 CASSQSGTVNTEAFF TGTGCCAGCAGTCAAAGTGGGACGGTGAACACTGAAGCTTTCTTT
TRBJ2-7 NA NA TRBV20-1 CSARAGGNSYEQYF TGCAGTGCTAGAGCGGGCGGCAACTCCTACGAGCAGTACTTC
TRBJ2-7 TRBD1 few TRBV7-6 CASSRLKTGQGPLGDAYEQYF TGTGCCAGCAGCCGATTAAAGACGGGACAGGGCCCCCTCGGTGATGCCTACGAGCAGTACTTC
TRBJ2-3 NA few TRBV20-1 CSARDQRDTQYF TGCAGTGCTAGGGACCAGAGAGATACGCAGTATTTT
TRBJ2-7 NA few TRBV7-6 CASSPRDALEQYF TGTGCCAGCAGCCCCAGGGATGCCCTCGAGCAGTACTTC
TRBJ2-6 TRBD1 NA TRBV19 CASTSDRAISGANVLTF TGTGCCAGTACCTCCGACAGGGCCATCTCTGGGGCCAACGTCCTGACTTTC
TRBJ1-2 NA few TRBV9 CASSVGVNLANYGYTF TGTGCCAGCAGCGTAGGAGTCAATCTGGCCAACTATGGCTACACCTTC
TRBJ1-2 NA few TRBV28 CASSLSRQNGYTF TGTGCCAGCAGTTTGTCAAGACAGAATGGCTACACCTTC
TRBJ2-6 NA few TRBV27 CASSPLVGGVTGANVLTF TGTGCCAGCAGTCCCCTAGTAGGAGGGGTTACTGGGGCCAACGTCCTGACTTTC
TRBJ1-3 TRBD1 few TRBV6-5 CASTSTGGGNTIYF TGTGCCAGCACCTCCACAGGGGGTGGAAACACCATATATTTT
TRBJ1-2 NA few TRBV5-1 CASSLDGGRFSMRGYTF TGCGCCAGCAGCCTGGACGGAGGGCGCTTCTCTATGAGAGGCTACACCTTC
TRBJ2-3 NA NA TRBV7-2 CASVRTHRDTQYF TGTGCCAGCGTGCGGACGCACAGGGATACGCAGTATTTT